A single sample is the source of the 6 T cell receptor beta chains below, sequenced in a study of regulatory T cells in long-lasting Graves disease. HTBI primers from iRepertoire and Arm-PCR of CDR3 regions yielded the TCR beta libraries. One entry per CDR3 protein results from TCRdb running MiXCR on the multiplex PCR reads. The sample consists of roughly 420,000 distinct CDR3 sequences, around 15% of them appearing once. Time point here: newly diagnosed GD, antithyroid drugs for less than 3 months. PBMCs were the source of the RNA used for TCR sequencing. These data also formed part of another study, on T cells in Graves' hyperthyroidism and ophthalmopathy.

The sequences come from peripheral blood mononuclear cells (PBMCs), collected at new diagnosis, from a patient treated with antithyroid drugs. The receptors here all came from a woman in her 30s with Graves disease.

CDR3 in DNA: TGTGCCAGCAGCTCTCCCAGGGGAGAAGCGGCCAAAAACATTCAGTACTTC. Protein: CASSSPRGEAAKNIQYF. This chain joins TRBV11-1 and TRBJ2-4; TRBD1 might be the D (6 bases). Trimming took off 4 bases at V and 1 base at J, with 17 bases between the two ends. The CDR3 has 17 amino acids. Germline-derived CDR1 and CDR2 are SGHAT and FQDESV (reference sequence).

This clonotype has at least ten counts. This chain connects TRBV6-5 to TRBJ1-1; D is unresolved. The CDR3 extends over 12 amino acids. Germline CDR1 reads MNHEY; CDR2 reads SVGAGI. V was trimmed by 0 bases and J by 3 bases, leaving 2 bases between them. Here the CDR3 reads CASSYSDTEAFF. Written as DNA, the CDR3 is TGTGCCAGCAGTTACTCTGACACTGAAGCTTTCTTT.

This clonotype was observed many times. This chain connects TRBV28 to TRBJ1-4, with 7 nucleotides matching TRBD1. The CDR3 spans 15 residues. J was trimmed by 2 bases and V by 6 bases; bases with no gene match: 6. CDR1 is MDHEN and CDR2 is SYDVKM in the germline V gene. This CDR3 reads CASRPGGQTNEKLFF. The CDR3 region has the DNA TGTGCCAGCAGGCCTGGGGGACAGACTAATGAAAAACTGTTTTTT. Complete variable domain (other parts from reference TRBV28 and TRBJ1-4): DVKVTQSSRYLVKRTGEKVFLECVQDMDHENMFWYRQDPGLGLRLIYFSYDVKMKEKGDIPEGYSVSREKKERFSLILESASTNQTSMYLCASRPGGQTNEKLFFGSGTQLSVL.

The table lists this clonotype with many counts. The V call is TRBV28, the J call TRBJ1-2; 9 bases are a match to TRBD1. The germline gives CDR1 MDHEN, CDR2 SYDVKM. The J segment lost 4 bases and the V segment lost 1 base, leaving 1 base of the junction unmatched. This CDR3 comprises 14 residues. The CDR3 DNA follows: TGTGCCAGCAGTTTATCGGACAGGGGCTATGGCTACACCTTC. This sequence encodes CASSLSDRGYGYTF.

This chain joins TRBV20-1 and TRBJ1-2; D uncertain. Trimming stripped 5 bases from V and 2 bases from J, with 6 bases between. Germline V lookup: CDR1 DFQATT, CDR2 SNEGSKA (reference sequence). The CDR3 spans 11 residues. CDR3 loop: CSAPRNYGYTF. The CDR3 region has the DNA TGCAGTGCTCCTAGAAACTATGGCTACACCTTC.

The chain has TRBV29-1 and TRBJ2-3; D gene unclear. The germline V gene has CDR1 SQVTM and CDR2 ANQGSEA. The V gene lost 7 bases and the J gene lost 4 bases, with 12 bases spanning the gap. The length of the CDR3 is 12 residues. CDR3 DNA sequence: TGCAGCGCCTCAGGAACTCCAGATACGCAGTATTTT. Amino acids: CSASGTPDTQYF.